The 4 T cell receptor beta chains listed next were all sequenced from one sample in a study of blood T cell repertoires in COVID-19. TCRdb keeps only in-frame clones here, not all; method: immunoSEQ multiplex PCR. Here the sample spans fewer than 200,000 clones, around 86% being singletons. The sequencing sample was made of peripheral blood. These receptors came from a man aged 45 to 65 with active or convalescent COVID-19.

The CDR3 here is CASSSHSFPNQPQHF. The CDR3 DNA reads as TGTGCCAGCAGTTCTCACAGTTTTCCAAATCAGCCCCAGCATTTT. The J gene is TRBJ1-5, the V gene TRBV28; no clear D gene. V was shortened by 4 bases and J by 4 bases, with 14 bases between the two germline ends. CDR1 is MDHEN, CDR2 SYDVKM, per germline. The CDR3 is made up of 15 amino acids.

The rearrangement links TRBV5-6 to TRBJ2-7; TRBD1 matches at 9 bases. The ends lost 3 bases at V and 4 bases at J; junction bases unmatched: 5. Germline V gives CDR1 SGHDT, CDR2 YYEEEE. The length of the CDR3 is 14 residues. CDR3 in amino acids: CASSWGTGSYEQYF. The CDR3 DNA is TGTGCCAGCAGCTGGGGGACAGGGTCTTACGAGCAGTACTTC. The whole variable domain, filled in from reference TRBV5-6 and TRBJ2-7, reads DAGVTQSPTHLIKTRGQQVTLRCSPKSGHDTVSWYQQALGQGPQFIFQYYEEEERQRGNFPDRFSGHQFPNYSSELNVNALLLGDSALYLCASSWGTGSYEQYFGPGTRLTVT.

This chain joins TRBV5-1 and TRBJ2-5; maybe TRBD2 (5 bases). The CDR3 consists of 15 residues. Between the trimmed V and J ends, which lost 0 bases and 2 bases, there was a span of 11 bases. CDR1 is SGHRS and CDR2 is YFSETQ in the germline V gene. The CDR3 DNA follows: TGCGCCAGCAGCTTGGTCTCGGAGGTGCAAGAGACCCAGTACTTC. Its translation: CASSLVSEVQETQYF.

The chain employs TRBV27 and TRBJ1-5; weak D call: TRBD1 (5 bases). Germline V gene sequence: CDR1 MNHEY, CDR2 SMNVEV (reference sequence). Deletions cut 3 bases from V and 6 bases from J, with 21 bases between. The CDR3 loop spans 17 amino acids. In DNA, the CDR3 is TGTGCCAGCAGTTTGGGGGTTGCGGGGAAGGTTAGTCAGCCCCAGCATTTT. It specifies CASSLGVAGKVSQPQHF.